This T cell receptor beta chain comes out of a study of cytomegalovirus exposure and HLA in healthy donors. Study details: The study's early data release held about 85 million unique TCRs from HLA-typed donors.

A remark on this clone: The antigen is unknown.

Study observations and caveats: A later analysis associated roughly 15,000 TCR beta sequences with HLA alleles at a 0.05 false discovery rate. Earlier analysis looked at TCR beta V segments, and most were productive about 87% or about 30% of the time.

Primers for the PCR totalled 60 Vbeta and 13 Jbeta. Authors' methods: An analysis that came later counted some 85 million unique TCR beta chains, 10 million to 12 million shared. Sequencing used immunoSEQ multiplex PCR; TCRdb keeps in-frame clones, though not all of them. V and J calls and clone size come straight from that table; D and trimming were deduced from the DNA. This table has about 200,000 clones, about 86% appearing once. This CDR3 contains 16 residues. Germline V lookup: CDR1 MNHNS, CDR2 SASEGT. The ends lost 2 bases at V and 1 base at J; junction bases unmatched: 7. The sequence derives from a woman younger than 45 in good health and CMV-seronegative. The sequenced material came from PBMCs. The chain joins TRBV6-1 to TRBJ2-5; 7 bases match TRBD1. Written as DNA, the CDR3 is TGTGCCAGCAGTGAACCGACAGGGTCAAGCCAAGAGACCCAGTACTTC. Translation gives CASSEPTGSSQETQYF.